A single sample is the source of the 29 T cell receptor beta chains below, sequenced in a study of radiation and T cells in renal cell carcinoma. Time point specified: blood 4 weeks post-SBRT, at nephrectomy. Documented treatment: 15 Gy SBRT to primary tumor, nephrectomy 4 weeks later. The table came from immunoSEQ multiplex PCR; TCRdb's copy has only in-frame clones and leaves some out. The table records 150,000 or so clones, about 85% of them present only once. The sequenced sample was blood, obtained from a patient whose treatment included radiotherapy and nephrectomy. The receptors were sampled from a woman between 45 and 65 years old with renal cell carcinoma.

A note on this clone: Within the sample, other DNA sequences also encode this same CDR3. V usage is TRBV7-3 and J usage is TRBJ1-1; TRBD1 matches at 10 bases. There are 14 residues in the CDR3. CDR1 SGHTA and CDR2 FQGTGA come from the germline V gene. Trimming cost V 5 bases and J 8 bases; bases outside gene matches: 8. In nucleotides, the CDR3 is TGTGCCAGCAGCCGACAGGGGGCTGGGACAGAAGCTTTCTTT. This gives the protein CASSRQGAGTEAFF.

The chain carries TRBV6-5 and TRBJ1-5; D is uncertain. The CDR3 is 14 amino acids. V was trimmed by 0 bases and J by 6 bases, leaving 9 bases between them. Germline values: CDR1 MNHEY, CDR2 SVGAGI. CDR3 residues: CASSYSREGQPQHF. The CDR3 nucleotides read TGTGCCAGCAGTTACTCCAGAGAAGGTCAGCCCCAGCATTTT.

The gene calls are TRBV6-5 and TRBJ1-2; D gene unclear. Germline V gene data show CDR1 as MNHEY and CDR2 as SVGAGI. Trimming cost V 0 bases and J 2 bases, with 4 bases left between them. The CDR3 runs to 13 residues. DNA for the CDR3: TGTGCCAGCAGTTACTCCCTGAACTATGGCTACACCTTC. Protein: CASSYSLNYGYTF.

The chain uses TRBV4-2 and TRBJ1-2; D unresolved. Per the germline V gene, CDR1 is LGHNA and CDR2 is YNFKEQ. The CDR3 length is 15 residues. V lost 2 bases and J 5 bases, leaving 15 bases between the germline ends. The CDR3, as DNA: TGTGCCAGCAGCCAAACCCTGGCAGCTTATTATGGCTACACCTTC. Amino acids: CASSQTLAAYYGYTF.

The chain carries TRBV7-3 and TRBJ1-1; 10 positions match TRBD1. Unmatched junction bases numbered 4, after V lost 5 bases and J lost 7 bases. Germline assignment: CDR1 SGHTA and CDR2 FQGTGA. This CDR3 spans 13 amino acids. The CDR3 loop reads CASSLGQGGEAFF. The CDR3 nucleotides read TGTGCCAGCAGCCTAGGACAGGGGGGTGAAGCTTTCTTT.

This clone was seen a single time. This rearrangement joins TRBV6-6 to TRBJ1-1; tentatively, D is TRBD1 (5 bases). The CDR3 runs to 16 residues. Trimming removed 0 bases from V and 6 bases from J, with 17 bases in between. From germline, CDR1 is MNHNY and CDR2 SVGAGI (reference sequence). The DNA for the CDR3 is TGTGCCAGCAGTTACTCGGAAGGGGCAGGGTGGGCTGAAGCTTTCTTT. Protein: CASSYSEGAGWAEAFF.

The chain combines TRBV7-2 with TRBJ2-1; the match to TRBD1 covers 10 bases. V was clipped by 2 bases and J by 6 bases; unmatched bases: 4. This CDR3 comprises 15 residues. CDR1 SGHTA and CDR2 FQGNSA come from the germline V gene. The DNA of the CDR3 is TGTGCCAGCAGCTTATCGGGACAGGGGATCAATGAGCAGTTCTTC. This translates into CASSLSGQGINEQFF.

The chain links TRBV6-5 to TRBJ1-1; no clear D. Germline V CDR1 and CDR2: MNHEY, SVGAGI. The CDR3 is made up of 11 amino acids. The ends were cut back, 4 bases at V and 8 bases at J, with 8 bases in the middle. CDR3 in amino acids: CASSSELEAFF. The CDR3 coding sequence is TGTGCCAGCAGTTCCGAGCTCGAAGCTTTCTTT.

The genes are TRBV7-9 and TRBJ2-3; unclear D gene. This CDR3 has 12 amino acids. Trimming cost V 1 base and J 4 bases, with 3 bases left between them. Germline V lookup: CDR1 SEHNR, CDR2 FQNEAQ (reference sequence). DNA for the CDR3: TGTGCCAGCAGCTTAGGGGCAGATACGCAGTATTTT. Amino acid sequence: CASSLGADTQYF.

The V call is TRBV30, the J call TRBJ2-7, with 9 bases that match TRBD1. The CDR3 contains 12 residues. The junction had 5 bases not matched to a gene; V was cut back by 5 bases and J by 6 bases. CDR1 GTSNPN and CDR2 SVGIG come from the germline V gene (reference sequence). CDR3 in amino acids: CAWGWTGAEQYF. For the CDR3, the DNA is TGTGCCTGGGGATGGACAGGGGCCGAGCAGTACTTC.

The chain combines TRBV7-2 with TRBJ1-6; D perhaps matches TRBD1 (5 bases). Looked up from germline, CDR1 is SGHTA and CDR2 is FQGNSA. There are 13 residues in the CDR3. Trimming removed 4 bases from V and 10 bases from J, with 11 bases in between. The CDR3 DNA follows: TGTGCCAGCAGCTCGACTGGGGACTCACCCCTCCACTTT. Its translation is CASSSTGDSPLHF.

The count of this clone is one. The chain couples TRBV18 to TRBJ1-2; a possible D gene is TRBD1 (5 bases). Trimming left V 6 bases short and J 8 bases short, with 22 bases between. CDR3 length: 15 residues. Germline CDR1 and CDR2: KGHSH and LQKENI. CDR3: CASSGKGTGSMGYTF. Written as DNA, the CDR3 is TGTGCCAGCTCCGGGAAAGGGACCGGGAGTATGGGCTACACCTTC.

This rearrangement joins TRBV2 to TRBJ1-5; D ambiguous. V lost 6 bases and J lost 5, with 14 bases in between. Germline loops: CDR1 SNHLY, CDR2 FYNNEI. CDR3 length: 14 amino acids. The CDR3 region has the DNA TGTGCCAGCAGCTTTGGTAATTCGGATCAGCCCCAGCATTTT. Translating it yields CASSFGNSDQPQHF. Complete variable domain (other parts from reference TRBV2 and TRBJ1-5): EPEVTQTPSHQVTQMGQEVILRCVPISNHLYFYWYRQILGQKVEFLVSFYNNEISEKSEIFDDQFSVERPDGSNFTLKIRSTKLEDSAMYFCASSFGNSDQPQHFGDGTRLSIL.

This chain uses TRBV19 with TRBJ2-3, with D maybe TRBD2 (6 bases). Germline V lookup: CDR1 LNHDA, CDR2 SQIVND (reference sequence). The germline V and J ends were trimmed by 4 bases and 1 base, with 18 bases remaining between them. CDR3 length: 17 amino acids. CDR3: CASSTTYTSSGTDTQYF. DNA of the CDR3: TGTGCCAGTAGTACGACGTATACTAGCTCAGGCACAGATACGCAGTATTTT.

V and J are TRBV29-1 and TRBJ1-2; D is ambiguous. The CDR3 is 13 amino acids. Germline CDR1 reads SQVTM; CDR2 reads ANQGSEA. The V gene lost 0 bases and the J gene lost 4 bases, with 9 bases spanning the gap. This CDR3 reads CSVEDPGIYGYTF. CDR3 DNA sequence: TGCAGCGTTGAAGATCCCGGAATCTATGGCTACACCTTC. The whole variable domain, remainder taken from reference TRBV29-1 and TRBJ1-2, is SAVISQKPSRDICQRGTSLTIQCQVDSQVTMMFWYRQQPGQSLTLIATANQGSEATYESGFVIDKFPISRPNLTFSTLTVSNMSPEDSSIYLCSVEDPGIYGYTFGSGTRLTVV.

The CDR3 DNA is TGTGCCAGTAGTGGAATCCGGACAGGGGGTTTCGAGCAGTACTTC. Translated, it gives CASSGIRTGGFEQYF. The rearrangement links TRBV19 to TRBJ2-7; 10 bases are shared with TRBD1. The V segment lost 5 bases and the J segment 6 bases; nucleotides outside the gene matches: 10. CDR1 and CDR2 (germline): LNHDA, SQIVND (reference sequence). The CDR3 is made up of 15 amino acids.

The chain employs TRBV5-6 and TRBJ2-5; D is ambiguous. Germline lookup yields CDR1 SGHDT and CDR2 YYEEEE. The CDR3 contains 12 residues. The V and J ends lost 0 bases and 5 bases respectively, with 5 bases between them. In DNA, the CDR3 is TGTGCCAGCAGCTTGGCTGGGGAGACCCAGTACTTC. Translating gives CASSLAGETQYF.

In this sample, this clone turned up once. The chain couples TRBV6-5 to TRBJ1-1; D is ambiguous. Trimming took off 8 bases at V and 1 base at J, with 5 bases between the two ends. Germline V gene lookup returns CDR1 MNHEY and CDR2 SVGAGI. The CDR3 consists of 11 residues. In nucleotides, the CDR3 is TGTGCCAGCCGGAAGAACACTGAAGCTTTCTTT. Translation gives CASRKNTEAFF.

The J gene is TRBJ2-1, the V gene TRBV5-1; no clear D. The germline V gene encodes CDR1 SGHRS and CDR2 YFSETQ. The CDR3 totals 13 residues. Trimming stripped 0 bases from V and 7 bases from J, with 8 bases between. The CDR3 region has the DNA TGCGCCAGCAGCTTGGCCAATAAGAATGAGCAGTTCTTC. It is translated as CASSLANKNEQFF.

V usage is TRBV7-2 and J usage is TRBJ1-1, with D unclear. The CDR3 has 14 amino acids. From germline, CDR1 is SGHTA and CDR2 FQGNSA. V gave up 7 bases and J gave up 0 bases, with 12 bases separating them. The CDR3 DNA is TGTGCCAGCACGGAGGGCGGTATGAACACTGAAGCTTTCTTT. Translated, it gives CASTEGGMNTEAFF.

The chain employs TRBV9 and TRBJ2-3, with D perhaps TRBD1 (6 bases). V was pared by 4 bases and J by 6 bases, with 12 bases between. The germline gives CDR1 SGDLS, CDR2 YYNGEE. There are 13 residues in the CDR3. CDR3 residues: CASSLTGLDTQYF. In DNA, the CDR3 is TGTGCCAGCAGCCTTACAGGGTTGGATACGCAGTATTTT.

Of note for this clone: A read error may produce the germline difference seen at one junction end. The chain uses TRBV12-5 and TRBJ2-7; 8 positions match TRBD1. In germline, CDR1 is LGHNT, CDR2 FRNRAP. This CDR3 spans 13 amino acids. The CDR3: CASGFRQGLLTAF. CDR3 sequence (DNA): TGTGCTAGTGGTTTTAGACAGGGGCTCCTGACGGCCTTC. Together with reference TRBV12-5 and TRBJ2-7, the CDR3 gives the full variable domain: DARVTQTPRHKVTEMGQEVTMRCQPILGHNTVFWYRQTMMQGLELLAYFRNRAPLDDSGMPKDRFSAEMPDATLATLKIQPSEPRDSAVYFCASGFRQGLLTAFGPGTRLTVT.

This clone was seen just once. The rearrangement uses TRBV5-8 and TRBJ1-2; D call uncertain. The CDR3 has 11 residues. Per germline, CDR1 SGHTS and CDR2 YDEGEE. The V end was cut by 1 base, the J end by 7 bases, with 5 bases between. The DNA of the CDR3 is TGTGCCAGCAGCTTGCAAACTGGCTACACCTTC. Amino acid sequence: CASSLQTGYTF.

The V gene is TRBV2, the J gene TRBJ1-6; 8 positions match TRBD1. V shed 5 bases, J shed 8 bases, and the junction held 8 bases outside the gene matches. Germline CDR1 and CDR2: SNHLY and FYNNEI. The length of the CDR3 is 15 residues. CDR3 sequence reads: CASSTRQGRDSPLHF. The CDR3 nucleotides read TGTGCCAGCAGTACTCGACAGGGGCGTGATTCACCCCTCCACTTT.

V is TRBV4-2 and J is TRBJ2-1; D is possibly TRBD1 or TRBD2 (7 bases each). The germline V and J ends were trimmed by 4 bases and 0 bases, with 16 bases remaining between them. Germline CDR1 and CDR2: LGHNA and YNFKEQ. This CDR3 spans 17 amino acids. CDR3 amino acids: CASSPHPGGASYNEQFF. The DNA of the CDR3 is TGTGCCAGCAGCCCACATCCAGGGGGGGCCTCCTACAATGAGCAGTTCTTC.

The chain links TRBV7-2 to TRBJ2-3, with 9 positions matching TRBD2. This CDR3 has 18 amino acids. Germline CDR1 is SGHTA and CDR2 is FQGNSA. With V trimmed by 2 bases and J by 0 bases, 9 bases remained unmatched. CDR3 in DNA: TGTGCCAGCAGCTTAATCAGCGGGGGGACCACTAGCACAGATACGCAGTATTTT. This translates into CASSLISGGTTSTDTQYF.

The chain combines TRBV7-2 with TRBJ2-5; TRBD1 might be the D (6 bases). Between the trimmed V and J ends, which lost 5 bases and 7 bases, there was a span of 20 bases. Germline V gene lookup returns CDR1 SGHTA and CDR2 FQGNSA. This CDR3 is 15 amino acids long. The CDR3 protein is CASSQAQGIGGTQYF. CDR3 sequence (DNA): TGTGCCAGCAGCCAAGCTCAGGGGATTGGTGGGACCCAGTACTTC.

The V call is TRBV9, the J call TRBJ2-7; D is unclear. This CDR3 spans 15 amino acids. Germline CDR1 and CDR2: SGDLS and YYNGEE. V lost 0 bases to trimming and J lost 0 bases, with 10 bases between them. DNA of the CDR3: TGTGCCAGCAGCGTAGGCTCTTCCAGCTCCTACGAGCAGTACTTC. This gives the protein CASSVGSSSSYEQYF.

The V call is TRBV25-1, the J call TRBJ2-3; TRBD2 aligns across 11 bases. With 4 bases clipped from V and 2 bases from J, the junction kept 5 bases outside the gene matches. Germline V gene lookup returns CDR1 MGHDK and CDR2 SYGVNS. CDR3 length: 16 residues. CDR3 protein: CASSGGTSGFTDTQYF. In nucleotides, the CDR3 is TGTGCCAGCAGTGGGGGGACTAGCGGATTCACAGATACGCAGTATTTT.